This section outlines one T cell receptor beta chain sequence together with its context. Membership in each cohort depended on participant-reported clinical history. CDR3 size: 13 residues. The V gene's germline CDR1 is SGHDT and CDR2 YYEEEE. V was pared by 0 bases and J by 7 bases, with 8 bases between. This sample was included in a study of blood T cell repertoires in COVID-19. Study-level background: The study drew acute and convalescent COVID-19 samples from the United States, Italy and Spain. PBMCs, B-cell-depleted T cells, or T cells were the source of the cDNA or gDNA that made up the material.

As processed by the authors: Counts of nucleated cells, estimated from reference gene primer amplification, were obtained. This table comes from immunoSEQ multiplex PCR, and its TCRdb copy is limited to in-frame clones, with some not included. Clonal size and the V and J genes are those of that table, whereas D and trimming came from the DNA. The data show approximately 140,000 clones, approximately 88% seen once. V and J are TRBV5-6 and TRBJ1-5, with D possibly being TRBD1 (6 bases). Sequences were obtained from PBMCs or T cells enriched from blood (not recorded which). This TCR was sampled from a woman in her twenties or thirties with acute COVID-19. The chain's CDR3 is CASSLGDNQPQHF. The DNA for the CDR3 is TGTGCCAGCAGCTTGGGGGACAACCAGCCCCAGCATTTT.